This T cell receptor beta chain was recovered during a study of shared clonotypes between healthy human individuals. In this sample, this clone turned up a few times. The sample carries other DNA sequences with the same CDR3. The study drew its donors from healthy HIV-negative adults without recent acute infections or vaccinations. Assay: immunoSEQ multiplex PCR; the TCRdb copy retains only in-frame clones and omits some. This table has almost 750,000 clones, roughly 72% appearing once. V gave up 6 bases and J gave up 6 bases; unmatched junction bases: 1. This CDR3 contains 14 residues. CDR1 is SNHLY and CDR2 is FYNNEI in the germline V gene.

The chain uses TRBV2 and TRBJ2-4, with 14 positions matching TRBD2. This TCR came from a woman younger than 45 in good health. Sequencing was done on a sample of memory CD4+ T cells sorted from blood. As for subset: CD45RA-negative fraction. The CDR3 sequence: CASRGLAGVNIQYF. CDR3 in DNA: TGTGCCAGCAGGGGACTAGCGGGAGTAAACATTCAGTACTTC. Full variable domain (remainder filled in from reference TRBV2 and TRBJ2-4): EPEVTQTPSHQVTQMGQEVILRCVPISNHLYFYWYRQILGQKVEFLVSFYNNEISEKSEIFDDQFSVERPDGSNFTLKIRSTKLEDSAMYFCASRGLAGVNIQYFGAGTRLSVL.